The rows below give T cell receptor beta chains drawn from one sample of a study of siplizumab effects on memory and regulatory T cells. Produced via immunoSEQ multiplex PCR; TCRdb's table is partial and in-frame only. The sample carries 70,000 to 100,000 clones, over 85% recorded once. Sequencing input: CD8+ T cells sorted from blood. The receptors come from a human donor in good health. Each CDR3 is given with its conserved first and last residue. Fields, in order: V gene, clone size, D gene, J gene, CDR3 DNA, CDR3 protein. The D gene is left open where the match is weak. Where a row states a size, it is once, few, many or the class of an expanded clone; other rows omit it.

V gene: TRBV5-6; clone size: NA; D gene: TRBD1; J gene: TRBJ2-3; CDR3 DNA: TGTGCCAGCAGCCCACCGGACAGGGGCACAGATACGCAGTATTTT; CDR3 protein: CASSPPDRGTDTQYF
V gene: TRBV7-9; clone size: NA; D gene: NA; J gene: TRBJ1-1; CDR3 DNA: TGTGCCAGCAGCTCATTAAGGGGGGTTCGGAACACTGAAGCTTTCTTT; CDR3 protein: CASSSLRGVRNTEAFF
V gene: TRBV7-9; clone size: NA; D gene: NA; J gene: TRBJ2-5; CDR3 DNA: TGTGCCAGCAGCTTAGGGGTCAGCCACCAAGAGACCCAGTACTTC; CDR3 protein: CASSLGVSHQETQYF
V gene: TRBV27; clone size: NA; D gene: NA; J gene: TRBJ2-1; CDR3 DNA: TGTGCCAGCAGTTTATCTGCGGACATTTCTTACAATGAGCAGTTCTTC; CDR3 protein: CASSLSADISYNEQFF
V gene: TRBV6-6; clone size: NA; D gene: NA; J gene: TRBJ2-7; CDR3 DNA: TGTGCCAGCAGTTATAACGTGGACCACTACGAGCAGTACTTC; CDR3 protein: CASSYNVDHYEQYF
V gene: TRBV11-2; clone size: NA; D gene: NA; J gene: TRBJ2-7; CDR3 DNA: TGTGCCAGCAGCTTAGATCTTCTGGGGTGGGCCAACTACGAGCAGTACTTC; CDR3 protein: CASSLDLLGWANYEQYF
V gene: TRBV11-2; clone size: NA; D gene: NA; J gene: TRBJ1-1; CDR3 DNA: TGTGCCAGCAGCTTAGGTGGGGGTGAAGCTTTCTTT; CDR3 protein: CASSLGGGEAFF
V gene: TRBV11-3; clone size: NA; D gene: NA; J gene: TRBJ2-7; CDR3 DNA: TGTGCCAGCAGCTTAGCCTTGGACGGGCCCTACGAGCAGTACTTC; CDR3 protein: CASSLALDGPYEQYF
V gene: TRBV6-5; clone size: NA; D gene: TRBD2; J gene: TRBJ2-1; CDR3 DNA: TGTGCCAGCGGGGAGGGACTATTCTACAATGAGCAGTTCTTC; CDR3 protein: CASGEGLFYNEQFF
V gene: TRBV6-1; clone size: few; D gene: NA; J gene: TRBJ2-6; CDR3 DNA: TGTGCCAGCAGTGTCGAGACAGGTAACTCTGGGGCCAACGTCCTGACTTTC; CDR3 protein: CASSVETGNSGANVLTF
V gene: TRBV29-1; clone size: NA; D gene: TRBD2; J gene: TRBJ2-5; CDR3 DNA: TGCAGCGTTGAAGATCTCTCCACTAGCGGGCCGCAAGAGACCCAGTACTTC; CDR3 protein: CSVEDLSTSGPQETQYF
V gene: TRBV7-3; clone size: NA; D gene: NA; J gene: TRBJ1-1; CDR3 DNA: TGTGCCAGCAGTTCGACCTTGAACACTGAAGCTTTCTTT; CDR3 protein: CASSSTLNTEAFF
V gene: TRBV4-2; clone size: NA; D gene: TRBD2; J gene: TRBJ2-7; CDR3 DNA: TGTGCCAGCAGCCAAGTCTCTACGGGGGGTAACGAGCAGTACTTC; CDR3 protein: CASSQVSTGGNEQYF
V gene: TRBV9; clone size: NA; D gene: NA; J gene: TRBJ1-4; CDR3 DNA: TGTGCCAGCAGCGAAGACAGGTTTGCAACTAATGAAAAACTGTTTTTT; CDR3 protein: CASSEDRFATNEKLFF
V gene: TRBV9; clone size: NA; D gene: TRBD1; J gene: TRBJ2-2; CDR3 DNA: TGTGCCAGCAGCGTAGATCTCCGGCAGGGGGCATTCACCGGGGAGCTGTTTTTT; CDR3 protein: CASSVDLRQGAFTGELFF
V gene: TRBV5-1; clone size: NA; D gene: NA; J gene: TRBJ1-2; CDR3 DNA: TGCGCCAGCAGCTTGGAAGGAGGTGGCTACACCTTC; CDR3 protein: CASSLEGGGYTF
V gene: TRBV27; clone size: NA; D gene: TRBD1; J gene: TRBJ2-1; CDR3 DNA: TGTGCCAGCAGTTTAGGGACAGGGGACTACAATGAGCAGTTCTTC; CDR3 protein: CASSLGTGDYNEQFF
V gene: TRBV29-1; clone size: NA; D gene: TRBD2; J gene: TRBJ2-7; CDR3 DNA: TGCAGCGTTGCGGCGGGAGTGGGCTACGAGCAGTACTTC; CDR3 protein: CSVAAGVGYEQYF
V gene: TRBV2; clone size: NA; D gene: NA; J gene: TRBJ2-7; CDR3 DNA: TGTGCCAGCCACAATTACGGAACCTACGAGCAGTACTTC; CDR3 protein: CASHNYGTYEQYF
V gene: TRBV4-2; clone size: NA; D gene: TRBD1; J gene: TRBJ2-7; CDR3 DNA: TGTGCCAGCAGCCAAGACAGGGGGAACGAGCAGTACTTC; CDR3 protein: CASSQDRGNEQYF